The sequence of this T cell receptor (beta chain) was determined in a study of blood T cell repertoires in COVID-19. The ends were cut back, 2 bases at V and 8 bases at J, with 10 bases in the middle. CDR3 length: 13 amino acids. Germline-derived CDR1 and CDR2 are MNHEY and SVGAGI. Using immunoSEQ multiplex PCR, the repertoire was profiled, and TCRdb retains in-frame clones only, with some absent. The table shows 200,000 to 250,000 clones, with roughly 90% occurring only once. The sequenced material came from peripheral blood. This chain connects TRBV6-5 to TRBJ2-1; D is perhaps TRBD2 (5 bases). The receptor was isolated from a middle-aged man with COVID-19, enrolled during active disease. For the CDR3, the DNA is TGTGCCAGCAGTTACCGCACTAGTCATGAGCAGTTCTTC. Translated: CASSYRTSHEQFF.